This record looks at one T cell receptor beta chain sequence and its context. Patients chosen for sequencing had shown CD8+CD57+ cell expansion by flow cytometry. The study profiled TCR beta VDJ and CDR3 using genomic DNA as template. TCRdb re-called the reads through MiXCR, storing one row per CDR3 protein. The table lists around 200,000 distinct CDR3 sequences, 50% to 70% of them singletons, with about 60% in the top ten. The data derive from a study of CD8+CD57+ T cells in acquired aplastic anemia. V shed 3 bases, J shed 4 bases, and the junction held 5 bases outside the gene matches. Looked up from germline, CDR1 is MDHEN and CDR2 is SYDVKM. The CDR3 extends over 15 amino acids.

This clonotype originated in a human donor with aplastic anemia. Sample: sorted CD4+, CD8+, or CD8+CD57+ T cells (not recorded which) from PBMCs. The chain joins TRBV28 to TRBJ2-2; 7 bases match TRBD2. Written as DNA, the CDR3 is TGTGCCAGCAGTTTGGGGACTACACTCACCGGGGAGCTGTTTTTT. Translating gives CASSLGTTLTGELFF.